Shown below are 10 T cell receptor beta chains from a single sample sequenced in a study of blood T cell repertoires in COVID-19. Repertoires were generated with immunoSEQ multiplex PCR, while TCRdb's copy carries only in-frame clones and drops some. The table records around 200,000 clones, approximately 86% of them present only once. Sequencing was done on a sample of peripheral blood. These receptors all stem from a man aged 65-85 years with acute or convalescent COVID-19.

This chain joins TRBV7-3 and TRBJ2-6; D is possibly TRBD2 (5 bases). V lost 1 base, J lost 4 bases, and 11 bases lay in between. From germline, CDR1 is SGHTA and CDR2 FQGTGA. The CDR3 totals 16 residues. CDR3 region: CASSLSPGTGANVLTF. The CDR3 nucleotides are TGTGCCAGCAGCTTAAGCCCGGGAACCGGGGCCAACGTCCTGACTTTC.

The gene calls are TRBV9 and TRBJ2-7; D is unclear. The germline V gene has CDR1 SGDLS and CDR2 YYNGEE. Trimming took off 2 bases at V and 1 base at J, with 7 bases between the two ends. This CDR3 contains 13 residues. The CDR3 sequence: CASSVSPSYEQYF. Written as DNA, the CDR3 is TGTGCCAGCAGCGTTTCCCCGTCCTACGAGCAGTACTTC.

The rearrangement uses TRBV7-9 and TRBJ1-3, with 9 positions matching TRBD1. Germline CDR1 and CDR2: SEHNR and FQNEAQ (reference sequence). Trimming at V came to 3 bases and at J to 4 bases, leaving 10 bases not matched to a gene. The CDR3 is made up of 17 amino acids. The CDR3 region has the DNA TGTGCCAGCAGCTTCCCTACAGGGGGCGCGAGGGGAAACACCATATATTTT. Translation gives CASSFPTGGARGNTIYF. The full variable domain, completed using reference TRBV7-9 and TRBJ1-3, is DTGVSQNPRHKITKRGQNVTFRCDPISEHNRLYWYRQTLGQGPEFLTYFQNEAQLEKSRLLSDRFSAERPKGSFSTLEIQRTEQGDSAMYLCASSFPTGGARGNTIYFGEGSWLTVV.

This clone appeared once. The chain joins TRBV4-2 to TRBJ1-5, with TRBD1 matching over 7 bases. V trimming: 4 bases; J trimming: 5 bases; junction bases outside the gene matches: 5. Germline values: CDR1 LGHNA, CDR2 YNFKEQ. CDR3 length equals 14 residues. The CDR3 reads CASSPRQGDQPQHF. In DNA form, the CDR3 reads TGTGCCAGCAGCCCCCGGCAGGGGGATCAGCCCCAGCATTTT.

The rearrangement uses TRBV4-1 and TRBJ2-1; a weak D match, TRBD2 (7 bases). V was pared by 6 bases and J by 15 bases, with 21 bases between. This CDR3 is 13 amino acids long. In germline, CDR1 is MGHRA, CDR2 YSYEKL. Here the CDR3 reads CASSPTFLGGAFF. CDR3 DNA sequence: TGCGCCAGCAGTCCAACCTTCCTGGGGGGGGCGTTCTTC.

The table lists this clone with a count of one. The chain uses TRBV28 and TRBJ2-4, with 11 bases fitting TRBD2. Germline V CDR1 and CDR2: MDHEN, SYDVKM. V dropped 7 bases and J dropped 1; count of bases not matched to a gene: 3. The CDR3 spans 15 residues. The CDR3 region has the DNA TGTGCCAGCACATTAGCGGGGGGGGCCAAAAACATTCAGTACTTC. Translation: CASTLAGGAKNIQYF.

The chain has TRBV18 and TRBJ1-1, with D possibly matching TRBD1 (6 bases). The CDR3 extends over 14 amino acids. CDR1 is KGHSH, CDR2 LQKENI, per germline. Trimming removed 4 bases from V and 1 base from J, with 10 bases in between. DNA of the CDR3: TGTGCCAGCTCACGACAACAGGGGAACACTGAAGCTTTCTTT. Translating gives CASSRQQGNTEAFF.

Here the CDR3 DNA reads TGTGCCAGTAGTAGAAGGGGGGGAAACACTGAAGCTTTCTTT. Its protein is CASSRRGGNTEAFF. The chain uses TRBV19 and TRBJ1-1; D might be TRBD1 (6 bases). This CDR3 spans 14 amino acids. CDR1 LNHDA and CDR2 SQIVND come from the germline V gene (reference sequence). V lost 4 bases, J lost 2 bases, and 11 bases lay in between.

The chain is built from TRBV2 and TRBJ2-5, with a weak D call TRBD1 (5 bases). CDR3 length equals 15 residues. Trimming removed 2 bases from V and 2 bases from J, with 12 bases in between. In germline, CDR1 is SNHLY, CDR2 FYNNEI. This CDR3 reads CASSETPGLQETQYF. CDR3 DNA: TGTGCCAGCAGTGAAACACCAGGGTTGCAAGAGACCCAGTACTTC.

The chain uses TRBV2 and TRBJ1-1, with a tentative D call TRBD1 (6 bases). Germline loops: CDR1 SNHLY, CDR2 FYNNEI. Deletions cut 6 bases from V and 1 base from J, with 21 bases between. The CDR3 covers 17 residues. The CDR3 coding sequence is TGTGCCAGCAGCCAACCTCCCCCCTACAGGGCGAACACTGAAGCTTTCTTT. It translates to CASSQPPPYRANTEAFF.